This T cell receptor beta chain was sequenced for a study of blood T cell repertoires in COVID-19. The CDR3 has 15 amino acids. The V segment lost 5 bases and the J segment 0 bases; nucleotides outside the gene matches: 5. CDR1 and CDR2 (germline): SGHAT, FQNNGV. Profiled with immunoSEQ multiplex PCR; TCRdb holds only in-frame clones, not every one. The sample carries about 190,000 clones, 84% recorded once. V and J are TRBV11-2 and TRBJ2-3, with 7 bases matching TRBD1. This receptor was obtained from a woman between 65 and 79 years old with active or convalescent COVID-19. The sample comprised peripheral blood. The CDR3 coding sequence is TGTGCCAGCAGCCCTGGACAGGTTAGCACAGATACGCAGTATTTT. Its translation: CASSPGQVSTDTQYF.